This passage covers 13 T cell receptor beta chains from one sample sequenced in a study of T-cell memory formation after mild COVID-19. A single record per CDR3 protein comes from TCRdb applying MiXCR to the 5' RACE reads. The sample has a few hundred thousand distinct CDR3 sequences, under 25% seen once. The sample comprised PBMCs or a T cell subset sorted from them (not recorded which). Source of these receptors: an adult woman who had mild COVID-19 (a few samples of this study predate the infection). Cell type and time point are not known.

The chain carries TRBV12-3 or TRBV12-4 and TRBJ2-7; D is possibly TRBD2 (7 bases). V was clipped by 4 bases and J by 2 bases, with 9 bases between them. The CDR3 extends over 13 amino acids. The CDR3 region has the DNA TGTGCCAGCAGTTGGGGGGGGCCCTACGAGCAGTACTTC. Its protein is CASSWGGPYEQYF.

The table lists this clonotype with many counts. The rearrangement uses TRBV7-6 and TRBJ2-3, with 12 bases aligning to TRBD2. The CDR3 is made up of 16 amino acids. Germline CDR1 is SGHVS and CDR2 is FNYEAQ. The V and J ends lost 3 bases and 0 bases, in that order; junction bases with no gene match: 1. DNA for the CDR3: TGTGCCAGCAGCTTTGGGACTAGCGGGAGCACAGATACGCAGTATTTT. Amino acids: CASSFGTSGSTDTQYF.

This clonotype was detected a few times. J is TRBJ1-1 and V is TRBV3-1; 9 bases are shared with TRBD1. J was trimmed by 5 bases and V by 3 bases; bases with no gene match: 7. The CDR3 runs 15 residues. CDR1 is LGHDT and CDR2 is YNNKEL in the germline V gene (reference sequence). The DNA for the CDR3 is TGTGCCAGCAGCCACCTGACAGGGGGGAGAACTGAAGCTTTCTTT. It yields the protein CASSHLTGGRTEAFF. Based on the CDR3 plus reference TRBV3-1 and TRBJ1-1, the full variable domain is DTAVSQTPKYLVTQMGNDKSIKCEQNLGHDTMYWYKQDSKKFLKIMFSYNNKELIINETVPNRFSPKSPDKAHLNLHINSLELGDSAVYFCASSHLTGGRTEAFFGQGTRLTVV.

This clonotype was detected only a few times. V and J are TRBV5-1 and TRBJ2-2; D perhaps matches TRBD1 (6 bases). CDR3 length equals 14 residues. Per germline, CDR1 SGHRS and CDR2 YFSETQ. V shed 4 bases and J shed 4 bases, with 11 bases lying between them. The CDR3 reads CASSREGGTGELFF. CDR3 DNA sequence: TGCGCCAGCAGCAGGGAAGGGGGCACCGGGGAGCTGTTTTTT.

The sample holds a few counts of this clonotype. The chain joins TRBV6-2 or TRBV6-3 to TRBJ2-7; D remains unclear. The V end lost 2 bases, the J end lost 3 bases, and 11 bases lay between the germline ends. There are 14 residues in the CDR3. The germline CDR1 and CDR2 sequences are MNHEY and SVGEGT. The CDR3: CASSYADRFYEQYF. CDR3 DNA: TGTGCCAGCAGTTACGCTGACCGATTCTACGAGCAGTACTTC.

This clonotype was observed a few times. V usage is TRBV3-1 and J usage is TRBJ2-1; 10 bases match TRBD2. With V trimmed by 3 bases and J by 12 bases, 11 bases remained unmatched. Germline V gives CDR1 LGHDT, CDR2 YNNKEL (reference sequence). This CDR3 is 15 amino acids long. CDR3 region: CASSQGLAGAPGQFF. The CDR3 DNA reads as TGTGCCAGCAGCCAGGGTCTAGCGGGGGCCCCCGGGCAGTTCTTC.

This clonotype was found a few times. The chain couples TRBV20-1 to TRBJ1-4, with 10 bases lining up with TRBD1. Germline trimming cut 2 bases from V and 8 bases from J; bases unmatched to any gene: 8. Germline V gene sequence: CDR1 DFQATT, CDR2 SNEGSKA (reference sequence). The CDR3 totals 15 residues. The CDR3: CSARPLDRGREKLFF. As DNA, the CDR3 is TGCAGTGCTAGACCACTCGACAGGGGGCGGGAAAAACTGTTTTTT.

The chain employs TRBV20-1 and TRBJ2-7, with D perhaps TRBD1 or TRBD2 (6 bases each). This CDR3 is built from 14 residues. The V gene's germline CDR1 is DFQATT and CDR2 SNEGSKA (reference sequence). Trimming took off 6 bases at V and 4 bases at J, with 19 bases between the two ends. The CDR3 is CSAPRGQNRYEQYF. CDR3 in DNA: TGCAGTGCACCCCGGGGGCAGAACCGTTACGAGCAGTACTTC.

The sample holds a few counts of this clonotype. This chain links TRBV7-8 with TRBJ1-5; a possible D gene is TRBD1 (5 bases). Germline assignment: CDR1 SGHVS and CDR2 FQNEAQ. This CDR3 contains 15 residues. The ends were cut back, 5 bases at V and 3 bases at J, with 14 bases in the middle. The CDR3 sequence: CASSLYGGTNQPQHF. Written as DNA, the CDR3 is TGTGCCAGCAGCCTATACGGGGGTACCAATCAGCCCCAGCATTTT. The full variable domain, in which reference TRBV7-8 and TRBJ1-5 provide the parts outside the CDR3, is GAGVSQSPRYKVAKRGQDVALRCDPISGHVSLFWYQQALGQGPEFLTYFQNEAQLDKSGLPSDRFFAERPEGSVSTLKIQRTQQEDSAVYLCASSLYGGTNQPQHFGDGTRLSIL.

The CDR3 DNA follows: TGTGCCACCAGTGATTTGACAGGGGGAAATACGCAGTATTTT. It encodes CATSDLTGGNTQYF. The chain couples TRBV24-1 to TRBJ2-3, with 8 nucleotides matching TRBD1. The J segment lost 7 bases and the V segment lost 0 bases, leaving 2 bases of the junction unmatched. The CDR3 totals 14 residues. The germline CDR1 and CDR2 sequences are KGHDR and SFDVKD.

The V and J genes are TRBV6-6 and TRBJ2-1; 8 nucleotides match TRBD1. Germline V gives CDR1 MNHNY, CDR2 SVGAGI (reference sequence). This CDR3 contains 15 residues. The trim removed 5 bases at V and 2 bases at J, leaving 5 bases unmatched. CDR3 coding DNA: TGTGCCAGCAGTCTGGACAGGGCCACCTACAATGAGCAGTTCTTC. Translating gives CASSLDRATYNEQFF.

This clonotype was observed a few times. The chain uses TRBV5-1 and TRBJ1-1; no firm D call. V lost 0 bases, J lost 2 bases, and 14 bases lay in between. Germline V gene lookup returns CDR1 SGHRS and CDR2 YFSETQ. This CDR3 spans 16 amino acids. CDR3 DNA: TGCGCCAGCAGCTTGGGGTCGGTTGGTTACAACACTGAAGCTTTCTTT. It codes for CASSLGSVGYNTEAFF.

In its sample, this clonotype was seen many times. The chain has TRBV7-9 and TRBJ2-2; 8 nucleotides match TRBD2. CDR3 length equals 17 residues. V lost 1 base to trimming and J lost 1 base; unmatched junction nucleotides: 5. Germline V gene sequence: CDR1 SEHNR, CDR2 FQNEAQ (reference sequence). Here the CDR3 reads CASSLGLLAGNTGELFF. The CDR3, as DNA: TGTGCCAGCAGCTTAGGACTGCTAGCGGGGAACACCGGGGAGCTGTTTTTT.